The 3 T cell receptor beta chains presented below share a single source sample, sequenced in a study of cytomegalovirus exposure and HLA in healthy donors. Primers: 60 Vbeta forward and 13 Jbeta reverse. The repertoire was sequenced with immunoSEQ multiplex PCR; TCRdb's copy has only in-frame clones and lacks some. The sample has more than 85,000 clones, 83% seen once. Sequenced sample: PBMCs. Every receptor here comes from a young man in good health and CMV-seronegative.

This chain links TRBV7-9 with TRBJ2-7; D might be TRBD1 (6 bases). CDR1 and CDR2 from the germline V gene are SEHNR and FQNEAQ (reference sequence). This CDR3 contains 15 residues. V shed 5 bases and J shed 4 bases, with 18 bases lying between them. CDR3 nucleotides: TGTGCCAGCAGCCCCGGAGTGTACAGGGATTACGAGCAGTACTTC. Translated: CASSPGVYRDYEQYF. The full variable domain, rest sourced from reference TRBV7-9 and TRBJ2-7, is DTGVSQNPRHKITKRGQNVTFRCDPISEHNRLYWYRQTLGQGPEFLTYFQNEAQLEKSRLLSDRFSAERPKGSFSTLEIQRTEQGDSAMYLCASSPGVYRDYEQYFGPGTRLTVT.

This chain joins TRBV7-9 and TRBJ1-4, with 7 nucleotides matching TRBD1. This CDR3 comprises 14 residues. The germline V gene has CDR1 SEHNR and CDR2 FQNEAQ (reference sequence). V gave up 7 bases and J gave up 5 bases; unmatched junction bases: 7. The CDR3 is CASTRQGVNEKLFF. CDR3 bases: TGTGCCAGCACGCGACAGGGTGTAAATGAAAAACTGTTTTTT.

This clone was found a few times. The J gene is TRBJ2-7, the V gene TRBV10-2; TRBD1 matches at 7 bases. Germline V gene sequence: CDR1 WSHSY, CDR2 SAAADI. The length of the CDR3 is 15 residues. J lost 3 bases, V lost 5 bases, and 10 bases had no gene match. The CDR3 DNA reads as TGCGCCAGCAGTCGACAGGGTTCGGATGTCTACGAGCAGTACTTC. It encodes CASSRQGSDVYEQYF.